These 20 T cell receptor beta chains originate from one sample sequenced in a study of CD8+CD57+ T cells in acquired aplastic anemia. TCR beta VDJ and CDR3 were profiled, and genomic DNA was the template. Using its own MiXCR run on the reads, TCRdb lists one record per CDR3 protein. The profile shows 110,000 or so distinct CDR3 sequences, about 50% of them singletons. CD8+CD57+ cell expansion had been shown by flow cytometry in patients chosen for sequencing. The sequenced sample was sorted CD4+, CD8+, or CD8+CD57+ T cells (not recorded which) from PBMCs. The receptors come from a human donor with aplastic anemia.

The chain couples TRBV20-1 to TRBJ2-7; D perhaps matches TRBD2 (6 bases). CDR3 size: 13 residues. V was cut by 5 bases and J by 5 bases, with 16 bases left in between. The germline V gene encodes CDR1 DFQATT and CDR2 SNEGSKA (reference sequence). CDR3 sequence reads: CSARPGTLDEQYF. As DNA, the CDR3 is TGCAGTGCTCGTCCCGGGACTTTGGACGAGCAGTACTTC.

The V call is TRBV11-1, the J call TRBJ1-6; 7 bases match TRBD1. The V segment lost 5 bases and the J segment 11 bases; nucleotides outside the gene matches: 6. The length of the CDR3 is 13 residues. Germline CDR1 is SGHAT and CDR2 is FQDESV (reference sequence). Written as DNA, the CDR3 is TGTGCCAGCAGCCTCGGACAGGCCGCACCCCTCCACTTT. Translation: CASSLGQAAPLHF.

Of note for this clonotype: Germline is not matched at one junction end, which may reflect a read error. The V call is TRBV19, the J call TRBJ2-7; no clear D gene. In germline, CDR1 is LNHDA, CDR2 SQIVND (reference sequence). CDR3 length equals 14 residues. The CDR3: CACSIVPGSYEQYF. CDR3 coding DNA: TGTGCCTGTAGTATAGTTCCGGGCTCCTACGAGCAGTACTTC.

This clonotype is termed medium-sized (0.01 to 0.1%). The chain joins TRBV15 to TRBJ2-1; perhaps TRBD2 as D (6 bases). Deletions cut 0 bases from V and 4 bases from J, with 13 bases between. CDR1 LNHNV and CDR2 YYDKDF come from the germline V gene (reference sequence). The CDR3 is made up of 16 amino acids. CDR3 region: CATSRDGDLGYNEQFF. The CDR3 DNA follows: TGTGCCACCAGCAGAGATGGGGACTTGGGTTACAATGAGCAGTTCTTC.

This clonotype has a single count. V is TRBV2 and J is TRBJ2-7, with 10 bases identical to TRBD2. The trim removed 3 bases at V and 5 bases at J, leaving 7 bases unmatched. This CDR3 has 15 amino acids. CDR1 SNHLY and CDR2 FYNNEI come from the germline V gene. In nucleotides, the CDR3 is TGTGCCAGCAGTGATCCAGCTAGCGGGAGCCACGAGCAGTACTTC. Translated, it gives CASSDPASGSHEQYF.

This chain joins TRBV20-1 and TRBJ2-2, with 8 bases that match TRBD1. With V trimmed by 4 bases and J by 4 bases, 5 bases remained unmatched. Germline loops: CDR1 DFQATT, CDR2 SNEGSKA (reference sequence). The CDR3 extends over 14 amino acids. CDR3 residues: CSATRTGSTGELFF. CDR3 DNA: TGCAGTGCTACCAGGACAGGGAGCACCGGGGAGCTGTTTTTT.

This clonotype has ten or more counts. V usage is TRBV7-2 and J usage is TRBJ1-3; unclear D gene. Germline V gives CDR1 SGHTA, CDR2 FQGNSA. The CDR3 loop spans 15 amino acids. Trimming removed 6 bases at V and 0 bases at J, with 12 bases between. The CDR3 loop is CASRADYDSGNTIYF. As DNA, the CDR3 is TGTGCCAGCAGGGCTGATTACGACTCTGGAAACACCATATATTTT.

The chain recombines TRBV29-1 with TRBJ2-5, with a possible D match to TRBD1 (6 bases). With 8 bases removed from V and 4 bases from J, the gap between germline ends came to 11 bases. This CDR3 contains 11 residues. Germline CDR1 is SQVTM and CDR2 is ANQGSEA. CDR3 nucleotides: TGCAGCTGTTGGGGGCTAGAGACCCAGTACTTC. Translated, it gives CSCWGLETQYF.

This clonotype was found many times. The CDR3 reads CASTQLDRAIYF. The CDR3 DNA sequence: TGTGCCAGCACCCAACTAGACAGGGCCATATATTTT. The V and J genes are TRBV6-1 and TRBJ1-3, with 7 bases aligning to TRBD1. This CDR3 spans 12 amino acids. Trimming cost V 7 bases and J 11 bases; bases outside gene matches: 8. Germline CDR1 MNHNS, CDR2 SASEGT.

The rearrangement links TRBV5-1 to TRBJ2-1; 9 bases agree with TRBD2. This CDR3 has 14 amino acids. Germline loops: CDR1 SGHRS, CDR2 YFSETQ. V lost 0 bases and J lost 5; bases outside the gene matches: 0. The CDR3 spells CASSLGLADNEQFF. The CDR3 nucleotides are TGCGCCAGCAGCTTGGGACTAGCGGACAATGAGCAGTTCTTC.

Only one count was recorded for this clonotype. The J gene is TRBJ2-4, the V gene TRBV10-1; the D gene is possibly TRBD2 (5 bases). The CDR3 extends over 13 amino acids. The germline gives CDR1 WNHNN, CDR2 SYGVQD (reference sequence). Trimming cost V 7 bases and J 7 bases, with 14 bases left between them. This CDR3 is CASTLPSRNIQYF. The CDR3 coding sequence is TGCGCCAGCACTTTGCCTAGCCGGAACATTCAGTACTTC.

This chain connects TRBV7-2 to TRBJ2-7; unclear D gene. The CDR3 has 11 residues. CDR1 is SGHTA and CDR2 is FQGNSA in the germline V gene. V was shortened by 6 bases and J by 4 bases, with 7 bases between the two germline ends. The CDR3 sequence: CASRAGYEQYF. DNA for the CDR3: TGTGCCAGCAGGGCCGGTTACGAGCAGTACTTC.

V and J are TRBV2 and TRBJ2-1, with TRBD2 matching over 11 bases. There are 13 residues in the CDR3. Germline values: CDR1 SNHLY, CDR2 FYNNEI. After removal of 10 bases from V and 7 bases from J, the junction contained 6 bases not matched to a gene. The CDR3 protein is CATGVAGGNEQFF. The CDR3 nucleotides are TGTGCCACCGGGGTAGCGGGAGGGAATGAGCAGTTCTTC.

This clonotype appeared a single time. The chain recombines TRBV7-9 with TRBJ2-5; no clear D. In germline, CDR1 is SEHNR, CDR2 FQNEAQ (reference sequence). Trimming pared 4 bases from V and 2 bases from J, leaving 11 bases between. The CDR3 spans 14 residues. The CDR3, as DNA: TGTGCCAGCAGCTACGGACCCGGTCAAGAGACCCAGTACTTC. Translated, it gives CASSYGPGQETQYF.

This chain joins TRBV24-1 and TRBJ2-5, with D hard to call. There are 13 residues in the CDR3. Germline V gives CDR1 KGHDR, CDR2 SFDVKD. Trimming cost V 4 bases and J 2 bases, with 7 bases left between them. The CDR3 spells CATSDGLQETQYF. In DNA, the CDR3 is TGTGCCACCAGTGACGGCCTTCAAGAGACCCAGTACTTC.

This clonotype was detected only once. The chain joins TRBV7-9 to TRBJ2-1; D is unclear. Trimming removed 6 bases at V and 6 bases at J, with 12 bases between. The CDR3 is made up of 13 amino acids. Germline V gene sequence: CDR1 SEHNR, CDR2 FQNEAQ (reference sequence). The CDR3 loop reads CASRLGTGNEQFF. As DNA, the CDR3 is TGTGCCAGCAGGCTGGGCACCGGCAATGAGCAGTTCTTC.

V and J are TRBV7-9 and TRBJ2-5; D may correspond to TRBD1 or TRBD2 (5 bases each). Trimming shortened V by 11 bases and J by 4 bases, and 14 bases separated the two germline ends. The CDR3 spans 12 residues. Germline assignment: CDR1 SEHNR and CDR2 FQNEAQ (reference sequence). CDR3: CAGEGPGETQYF. CDR3 coding DNA: TGTGCCGGAGAGGGGCCCGGAGAGACCCAGTACTTC.

The chain links TRBV6-1 to TRBJ2-3, with D possibly TRBD2 on 5 matching bases. CDR1 is MNHNS, CDR2 SASEGT, per germline. The CDR3 is 12 residues long. V dropped 6 bases and J dropped 2 bases, with 6 bases sitting between them. The CDR3 DNA reads as TGTGCCAGCAGGAGGGACACAGATACGCAGTATTTT. Encoded protein: CASRRDTDTQYF.

The sample holds a few counts of this clonotype. J is TRBJ2-3 and V is TRBV2; unclear D gene. V was pared by 5 bases and J by 1 base, with 13 bases between. There are 15 residues in the CDR3. In germline, CDR1 is SNHLY, CDR2 FYNNEI. CDR3 coding DNA: TGTGCCAGCAGTTCGGACGGGTTACGCACAGATACGCAGTATTTT. Protein product: CASSSDGLRTDTQYF.

This clonotype has ten or more counts. The J gene is TRBJ2-3, the V gene TRBV19, with D possibly TRBD2 on 6 matching bases. CDR3 length equals 14 residues. The V end was cut by 5 bases, the J end by 2 bases, with 11 bases between. Per germline, CDR1 LNHDA and CDR2 SQIVND (reference sequence). CDR3 residues: CASSEGLFTDTQYF. The CDR3 DNA reads TGTGCCAGTAGTGAAGGACTATTCACAGATACGCAGTATTTT.